This entry describes one T cell receptor (beta chain). The V and J ends lost 6 bases and 5 bases, in that order; junction bases with no gene match: 7. The CDR3 loop spans 13 amino acids. CDR1 and CDR2 (germline): SGHRS, YFSETQ. This sample stems from a study of blood T cell repertoires in COVID-19. Some clones are missing from TCRdb's copy, which holds only in-frame ones; the method was immunoSEQ multiplex PCR. The sample includes over 150,000 clones, over 80% of them seen just once. V is TRBV5-1 and J is TRBJ1-2, with TRBD1 matching over 7 bases. The clonotype comes from a woman aged 40 to 55 with COVID-19, enrolled during active disease. The sequenced material came from peripheral blood. CDR3 nucleotides: TGCGCCAGCAATGAGCAGGGGGAGTATGGCTACACCTTC. The encoded protein is CASNEQGEYGYTF.